A selection of T cell receptor beta chains follows, all from one sample in a study of cytomegalovirus exposure and HLA in healthy donors. Method: immunoSEQ multiplex PCR; TCRdb's copy keeps in-frame clones and lacks some. The data show 90,000 to 120,000 clones, roughly 73% seen once. The specimen sequenced was PBMCs. Source of these receptors: a man aged 25-40 years in good health and CMV-seronegative. Both conserved end residues are part of each CDR3. D genes are given only for firm matches. Not all rows give a size; the values are once, few, many and, for expanded clones, a class.

cdr3_nt cdr3_aa j_call v_call clone_size d_call
TGTGCCAGCAAATCAGGGAGGAGCGGTCAGCCCCAGCATTTT CASKSGRSGQPQHF TRBJ1-5 TRBV27 few -
TGTGCCAGCAACACGGGGGGGCGAGTCAACGAGCAGTACTTC CASNTGGRVNEQYF TRBJ2-7 TRBV9 - TRBD2
TGCGCCAGCAGCTTGGTTGCAGGGGGCTACGAGCAGTACTTC CASSLVAGGYEQYF TRBJ2-7 TRBV5-1 - TRBD1
TGTGCCAGCAGTTTCGGGGGGGGAGGCCCTTACAATGAGCAGTTCTTC CASSFGGGGPYNEQFF TRBJ2-1 TRBV28 once TRBD2
TGTGCCAGCAGCCCCAGCGGGAGGGCCGGGGAGACCCAGTACTTC CASSPSGRAGETQYF TRBJ2-5 TRBV5-6 - TRBD2
TGTGCCAGCAGCAAAGCGCCGGGACAGTCCAAAGAGACCCAGTACTTC CASSKAPGQSKETQYF TRBJ2-5 TRBV21-1 few -
TGTGCCAGCAGTTTGAGCGGCAGGGGCGAAAAACTGTTTTTT CASSLSGRGEKLFF TRBJ1-4 TRBV28 - -
TGTGCCAGCAGCTTAGAATGGGGCAGAACTACAACTAATGAAAAACTGTTTTTT CASSLEWGRTTTNEKLFF TRBJ1-4 TRBV7-9 - -
TGTGCCAGCAGCCATCAAGCGGAAAGCACAGATACGCAGTATTTT CASSHQAESTDTQYF TRBJ2-3 TRBV7-8 - -
TGCAGCGTGACAGAGGGCAATCAGCCCCAGCATTTT CSVTEGNQPQHF TRBJ1-5 TRBV29-1 - -
TGTGCCAGCAGCCCATTTGGGGGGGCGAAATCTACTGAAGCTTTCTTT CASSPFGGAKSTEAFF TRBJ1-1 TRBV7-8 once -
TGTGCCAGCAGTTTATTACAGGGTGGCTCTGGAAACACCATATATTTT CASSLLQGGSGNTIYF TRBJ1-3 TRBV28 - -
TGTGCCAGCAGTGACAGGGGGCGAGGTGGCTACACCTTC CASSDRGRGGYTF TRBJ1-2 TRBV6-4 - TRBD1
TGCAGTCACCGGGACTTTTCCTACAATGAGCAGTTCTTC CSHRDFSYNEQFF TRBJ2-1 TRBV29-1 - -
TGTGCCAGCAGCTTAGCCCTCGGGACAGCCATTGAAAAACTGTTTTTT CASSLALGTAIEKLFF TRBJ1-4 TRBV7-6 - TRBD1
TGTGCCAGCAGTGAACGGACAGGGCATCAGCCCCAGCATTTT CASSERTGHQPQHF TRBJ1-5 TRBV6-1 - TRBD1
TGTGCCAGCAGCCGGACTTACGAGCAGTACTTC CASSRTYEQYF TRBJ2-7 TRBV5-8 - -
TGTGCCAGCAGCCCGGGACAGACTAACACCGGGGAGCTGTTTTTT CASSPGQTNTGELFF TRBJ2-2 TRBV5-4 few TRBD1
TGCGCCAGCAGCCAAGATTTAGGGGGGGCAGGAGATACGCAGTATTTT CASSQDLGGAGDTQYF TRBJ2-3 TRBV4-1 - -
TGCGCCAGCAGCATGACTAGCGACACAGATACGCAGTATTTT CASSMTSDTDTQYF TRBJ2-3 TRBV5-1 - TRBD2
TGTGCCAGCAGTGGCCCGGGGCTCCGAGGGGGTAGCGAGCAGTACTTC CASSGPGLRGGSEQYF TRBJ2-7 TRBV6-1 - -
TGCGCCAGCAGCCAGCCACTAGCGGGAGTGCATGAGCAGTTCTTC CASSQPLAGVHEQFF TRBJ2-1 TRBV4-1 - TRBD2
TGCGCCAGCAGCGTCCAGGGTTTGCCAAATAGCAATGAGCAGTTCTTC CASSVQGLPNSNEQFF TRBJ2-1 TRBV4-1 - -
TGTTCCAGCAGCTTAGAGCCTAATCAGCCCCAGCATTTT CSSSLEPNQPQHF TRBJ1-5 TRBV7-9 - -
TGTGCCTGGAGTGCCCTGACAGTGAACACTGAAGCTTTCTTT CAWSALTVNTEAFF TRBJ1-1 TRBV30 - -
TGTGCCAGCAGCCAGGGACTAGCGGATCTCAATGAGCAGTTCTTC CASSQGLADLNEQFF TRBJ2-1 TRBV7-3 - TRBD2
TGTGCCACTCTCTCGGGGGGCGAAGCTTTCTTT CATLSGGEAFF TRBJ1-1 TRBV10-3 - -
TGTGCCAGCAGCCCCCGGGAGCGGGGTCCGGGGACCCAGTACTTC CASSPRERGPGTQYF TRBJ2-5 TRBV7-8 - TRBD2
TGTGCCAGTAGTATCTCGGGGGCTGAAGCTTTCTTT CASSISGAEAFF TRBJ1-1 TRBV19 - -
TGCAGCGTTGAAGGGCTAGTCCCCGGGGAGCTGTTTTTT CSVEGLVPGELFF TRBJ2-2 TRBV29-1 - -
TGTGCCATCAAGACCGGGACAGGGGCCTACGAGCAGTACTTC CAIKTGTGAYEQYF TRBJ2-7 TRBV6-1 - TRBD1
TGCGCCAGCAGCCAACTTGCTACGGGGGATACGCAGTATTTT CASSQLATGDTQYF TRBJ2-3 TRBV4-1 - -
TGTGCCAGCAGTTTCGGGGGGTGGGGTGATGAAAAACTGTTTTTT CASSFGGWGDEKLFF TRBJ1-4 TRBV28 - -
TGTGCCAGCAGTTACGAGGGCACTGAAGCTTTCTTT CASSYEGTEAFF TRBJ1-1 TRBV6-6 - -
TGCGCCAGCAGCTTGGAAGGGGCTACCGACAATGAGCAGTTCTTC CASSLEGATDNEQFF TRBJ2-1 TRBV5-1 once -
TGTGCCAGCAGCTCGGGACAGGGCGTATGGCAGTACTTC CASSSGQGVWQYF TRBJ2-7 TRBV7-8 - TRBD1
TGTGCCAGCAGCGCCGGGACAGTGAACACTGAAGCTTTCTTT CASSAGTVNTEAFF TRBJ1-1 TRBV9 few TRBD1
TGTGCCAGCAGCCGTAGGACACAGGACACAGATACGCAGTATTTT CASSRRTQDTDTQYF TRBJ2-3 TRBV5-4 - -
TGTGCCAGCAGCTTAACTTCCGGGGTCTACGAGCAGTACTTC CASSLTSGVYEQYF TRBJ2-7 TRBV7-9 - -
TGTGCCAGCAGCTGGGCCTCCTGGGGAAACACCATATATTTT CASSWASWGNTIYF TRBJ1-3 TRBV13 - -
TGTGCCAGCAGCCAGGTCCCGACTAGCGGGGTTTACAATGAGCAGTTCTTC CASSQVPTSGVYNEQFF TRBJ2-1 TRBV4-2 - TRBD2
TGTGCCAGCAGCTTGAAGGGGACTAGCGGGGCCACAGATACGCAGTATTTT CASSLKGTSGATDTQYF TRBJ2-3 TRBV11-2 once TRBD2
TGTGCCAGCAGAAATACAGGGTACACCGGGGAGCTGTTTTTT CASRNTGYTGELFF TRBJ2-2 TRBV7-8 - -
TGTGCCAGCAGCCCCGGTTCACCCCTCCACTTT CASSPGSPLHF TRBJ1-6 TRBV28 - -
TGTGCCAGCAGCGTAGTCGGCTATGGCTACACCTTC CASSVVGYGYTF TRBJ1-2 TRBV9 - -
TGTGCCAGCAGCCCTAATCCGGGACTAGCCTATGAGCAGTTCTTC CASSPNPGLAYEQFF TRBJ2-1 TRBV4-2 - TRBD2
TGTGCCAGCATGACTAGCGGGAGCTCCTACGAGCAGTACTTC CASMTSGSSYEQYF TRBJ2-7 TRBV2 - TRBD2
TGTGCCAGCAGCCCCTCAGGACAGGGGGATCAGCCCCAGCATTTT CASSPSGQGDQPQHF TRBJ1-5 TRBV6-5 once TRBD1
TGCGCCAGCAGCTTGGCCTGGACAGGGAAGGCCTACAATGAGCAGTTCTTC CASSLAWTGKAYNEQFF TRBJ2-1 TRBV5-1 - TRBD1
TGTGCCAGCAGTCTAAGCGGGATGGGCTACAATGAGCAGTTCTTC CASSLSGMGYNEQFF TRBJ2-1 TRBV7-9 - TRBD2